What follows are 14 T cell receptor beta chains derived from one specimen sequenced in a study of metastatic and nonmetastatic thyroid tumors. TCRdb reprocessed the PCR reads using MiXCR. Here the sample spans roughly 24,000 clones, under 25% being singletons. Each patient came to thyroid surgery without any prior treatment (of any kind). The material sequenced was blood. The receptors shown here come from a male donor with papillary thyroid cancer or a benign thyroid nodule (not recorded which). Some clones in this sample may be carry-over from other donors' samples.

This clone was counted only a few times. CDR3 coding DNA: TGTGCCAGCTCACGGGGGGCGCAAACCTACGAGCAGTACTTC. Encoded protein: CASSRGAQTYEQYF. V usage is TRBV18 and J usage is TRBJ2-7, with D possibly called TRBD1 or TRBD2 (6 bases each). The CDR3 covers 14 residues. The V end was cut by 4 bases, the J end by 2 bases, with 12 bases between. Germline V gene sequence: CDR1 KGHSH, CDR2 LQKENI. Looking up the rest from reference TRBV18 and TRBJ2-7 gives the full variable domain: NAGVMQNPRHLVRRRGQEARLRCSPMKGHSHVYWYRQLPEEGLKFMVYLQKENIIDESGMPKERFSAEFPKEGPSILRIQQVVRGDSAAYFCASSRGAQTYEQYFGPGTRLTVT.

The chain recombines TRBV6-1 with TRBJ1-3; 9 bases are a match to TRBD1. The V segment lost 0 bases and the J segment 16 bases; nucleotides outside the gene matches: 13. The CDR3 contains 15 residues. Germline CDR1 reads MNHNS; CDR2 reads SASEGT. Here the CDR3 DNA reads TGTGCCAGCAGTGAAGCGCGAACAGGGGGCGGGTGGTGGTATTTT. Translated, it gives CASSEARTGGGWWYF.

This clone was picked up many times. The chain uses TRBV20-1 and TRBJ2-1; 13 nucleotides match TRBD2. Germline-derived CDR1 and CDR2 are DFQATT and SNEGSKA (reference sequence). V lost 6 bases to trimming and J lost 6 bases; unmatched junction nucleotides: 8. The CDR3 is made up of 15 amino acids. The DNA for the CDR3 is TGCAGTGCCGTCAAGGGACTAGCGGGAATCAATGAGCAGTTCTTC. Encoded protein: CSAVKGLAGINEQFF.

The chain employs TRBV5-6 and TRBJ2-7; 11 bases fit TRBD1. J gave up 6 bases and V 2 bases, and 10 bases lay outside the gene matches. CDR3 length equals 16 residues. From germline, CDR1 is SGHDT and CDR2 YYEEEE. Here the CDR3 reads CASSLQPGQGASEQYF. As DNA, the CDR3 is TGTGCCAGCAGCTTACAACCCGGACAGGGGGCTTCCGAGCAGTACTTC.

The table lists this clone with many counts. V usage is TRBV30 and J usage is TRBJ1-4; D unresolved. The CDR3 runs to 15 residues. Germline CDR1 GTSNPN, CDR2 SVGIG (reference sequence). V lost 1 base and J lost 0, with 9 bases in between. CDR3 DNA sequence: TGTGCCTGGAGTGGACCGGGAGCAACTAATGAAAAACTGTTTTTT. Translation: CAWSGPGATNEKLFF.

This clone was picked up many times. This chain joins TRBV30 and TRBJ1-4, with D unclear. V was shortened by 0 bases and J by 0 bases, with 8 bases between the two germline ends. Germline V gene lookup returns CDR1 GTSNPN and CDR2 SVGIG (reference sequence). This CDR3 comprises 15 residues. CDR3 protein: CAWSVGLTTNEKLFF. CDR3 coding DNA: TGTGCCTGGAGTGTTGGACTTACAACTAATGAAAAACTGTTTTTT.

This clone was recorded many times. One end of the junction does not line up with germline, which may come from a read error. The V gene is TRBV6-6, the J gene TRBJ2-4; possibly TRBD2 for D (5 bases). The CDR3 length is 16 residues. Germline V lookup: CDR1 MNHNY, CDR2 SVGAGI (reference sequence). CDR3 residues: CASSYSRGNSENIQYF. The CDR3 nucleotides read TGTGCCAGCAGTTACTCGAGAGGAAATAGCGAAAATATTCAGTACTTC.

This clone was counted at least ten times. The genes are TRBV28 and TRBJ2-1; TRBD2 matches at 11 bases. The CDR3 has 15 residues. The trim removed 2 bases at V and 9 bases at J, leaving 6 bases unmatched. Germline CDR1 MDHEN, CDR2 SYDVKM. DNA for the CDR3: TGTGCCAGCAGTTTAGCAGGCCTAGCGGGGGGTGAGCAGTTCTTC. This codes for CASSLAGLAGGEQFF.

About this clone itself: At one boundary the junction diverges from the germline segment, which might be a read error. The chain combines TRBV5-1 with TRBJ2-7; D gene ambiguous. Germline lookup yields CDR1 SGHRS and CDR2 YFSETQ. The CDR3 is made up of 14 amino acids. The CDR3 is CASSSDDTSYQHYF. CDR3 nucleotide sequence: TGCGCCAGCAGCTCGGATGACACTTCCTACCAGCATTACTTC.

In this sample, this clone turned up many times. This sequence joins TRBV4-1 and TRBJ1-5; D not certain. The CDR3 sequence is 16 residues long. Trimming took off 1 base at V and 0 bases at J, with 10 bases between the two ends. Germline V gene sequence: CDR1 MGHRA, CDR2 YSYEKL. This chain's CDR3 is CASSQVVQSSNQPQHF. As DNA, the CDR3 is TGCGCCAGCAGCCAAGTCGTCCAGTCTAGCAATCAGCCCCAGCATTTT.

This clone was found many times. The chain links TRBV20-1 to TRBJ2-7, with D possibly being TRBD2 (6 bases). Germline assignment: CDR1 DFQATT and CDR2 SNEGSKA (reference sequence). This CDR3 is 14 amino acids long. Trimming removed 0 bases from V and 1 base from J, with 10 bases in between. In DNA, the CDR3 is TGCAGTGCTAGAGAGGCAGGAGGGTCCTACGAGCAGTACTTC. Translation gives CSAREAGGSYEQYF.

This clone occurred a few times. The CDR3 nucleotides are TGTGCCAGCAGCCACGGACTAGCGGGAGTCGAGCAGTACTTC. Translated, it gives CASSHGLAGVEQYF. V gene TRBV6-2 or TRBV6-3 combines with J gene TRBJ2-7; 13 bases match TRBD2. J lost 6 bases, V lost 6 bases, and 5 bases had no gene match. The CDR3 spans 14 residues. Germline lookup yields CDR1 MNHEY and CDR2 SVGEGT.

This sequence joins TRBV28 and TRBJ1-4; D may be TRBD1 (5 bases). CDR3 length: 15 residues. The V gene lost 9 bases and the J gene lost 7 bases, with 21 bases spanning the gap. Germline CDR1 is MDHEN and CDR2 is SYDVKM. In DNA, the CDR3 is TGTGCCAGTATTTTATCCGGGACCTCCTCTGAAAAACTGTTTTTT. It codes for CASILSGTSSEKLFF.

The V gene is TRBV6-2 or TRBV6-3, the J gene TRBJ1-1; perhaps TRBD1 as D (6 bases). The CDR3 is 15 residues long. Germline V gene sequence: CDR1 MNHEY, CDR2 SVGEGT. Trimming shortened V by 5 bases and J by 0 bases, and 13 bases separated the two germline ends. CDR3 residues: CASSPRQEMNTEAFF. In DNA form, the CDR3 reads TGTGCCAGCAGTCCCCGACAGGAGATGAACACTGAAGCTTTCTTT.